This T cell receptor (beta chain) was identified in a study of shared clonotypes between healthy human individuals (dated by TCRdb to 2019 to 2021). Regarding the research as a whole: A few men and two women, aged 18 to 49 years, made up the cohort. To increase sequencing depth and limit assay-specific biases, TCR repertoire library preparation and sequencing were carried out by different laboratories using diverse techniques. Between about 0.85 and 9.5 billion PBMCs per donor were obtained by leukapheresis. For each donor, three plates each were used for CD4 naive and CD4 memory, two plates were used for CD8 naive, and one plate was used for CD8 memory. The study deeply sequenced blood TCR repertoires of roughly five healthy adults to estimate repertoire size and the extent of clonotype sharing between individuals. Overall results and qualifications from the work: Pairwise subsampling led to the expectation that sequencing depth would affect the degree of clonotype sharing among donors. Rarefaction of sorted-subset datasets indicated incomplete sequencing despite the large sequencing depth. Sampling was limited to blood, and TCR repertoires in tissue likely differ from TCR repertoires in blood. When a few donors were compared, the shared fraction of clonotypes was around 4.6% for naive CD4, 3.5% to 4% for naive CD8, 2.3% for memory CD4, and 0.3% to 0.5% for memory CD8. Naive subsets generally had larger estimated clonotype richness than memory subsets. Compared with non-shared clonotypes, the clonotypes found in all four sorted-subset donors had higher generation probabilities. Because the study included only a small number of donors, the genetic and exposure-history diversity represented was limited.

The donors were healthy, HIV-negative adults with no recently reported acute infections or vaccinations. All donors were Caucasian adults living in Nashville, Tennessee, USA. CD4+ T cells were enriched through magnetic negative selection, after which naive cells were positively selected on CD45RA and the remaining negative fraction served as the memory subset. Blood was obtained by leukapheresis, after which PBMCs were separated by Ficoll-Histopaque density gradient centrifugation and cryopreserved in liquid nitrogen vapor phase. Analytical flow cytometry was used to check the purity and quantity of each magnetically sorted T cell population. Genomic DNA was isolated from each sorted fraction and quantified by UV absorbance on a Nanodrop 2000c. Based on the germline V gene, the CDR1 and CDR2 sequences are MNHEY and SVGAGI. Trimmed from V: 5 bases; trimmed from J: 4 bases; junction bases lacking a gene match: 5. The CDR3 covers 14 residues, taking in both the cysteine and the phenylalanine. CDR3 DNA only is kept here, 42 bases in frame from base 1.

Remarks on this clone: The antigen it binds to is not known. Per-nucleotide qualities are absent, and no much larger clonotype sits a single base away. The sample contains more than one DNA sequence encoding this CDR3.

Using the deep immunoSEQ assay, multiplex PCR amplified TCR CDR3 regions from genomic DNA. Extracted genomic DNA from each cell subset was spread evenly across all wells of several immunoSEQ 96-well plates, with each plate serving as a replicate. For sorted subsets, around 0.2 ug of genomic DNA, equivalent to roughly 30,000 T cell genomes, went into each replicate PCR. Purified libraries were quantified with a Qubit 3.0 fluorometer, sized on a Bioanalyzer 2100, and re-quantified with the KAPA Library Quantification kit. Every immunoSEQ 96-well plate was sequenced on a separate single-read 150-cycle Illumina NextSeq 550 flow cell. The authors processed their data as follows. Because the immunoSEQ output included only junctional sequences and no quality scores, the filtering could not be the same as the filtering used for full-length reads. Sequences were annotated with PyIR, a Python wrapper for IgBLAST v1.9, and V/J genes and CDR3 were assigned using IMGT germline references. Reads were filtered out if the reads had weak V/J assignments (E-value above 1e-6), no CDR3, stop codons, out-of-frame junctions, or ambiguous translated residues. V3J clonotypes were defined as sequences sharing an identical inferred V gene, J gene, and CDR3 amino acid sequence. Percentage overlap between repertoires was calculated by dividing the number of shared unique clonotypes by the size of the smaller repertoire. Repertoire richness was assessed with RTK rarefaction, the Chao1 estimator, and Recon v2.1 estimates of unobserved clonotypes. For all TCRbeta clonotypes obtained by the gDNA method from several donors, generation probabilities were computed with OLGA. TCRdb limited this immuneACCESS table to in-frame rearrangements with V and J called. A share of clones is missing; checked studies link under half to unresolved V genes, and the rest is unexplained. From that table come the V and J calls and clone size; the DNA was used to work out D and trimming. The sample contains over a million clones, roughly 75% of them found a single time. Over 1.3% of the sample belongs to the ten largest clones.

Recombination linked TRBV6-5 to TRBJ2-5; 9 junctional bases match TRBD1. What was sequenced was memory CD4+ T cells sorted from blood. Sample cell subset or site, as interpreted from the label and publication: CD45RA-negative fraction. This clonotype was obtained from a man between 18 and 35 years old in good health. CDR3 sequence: CASSTGQGRETQYF. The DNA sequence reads TGTGCCAGCAGTACCGGACAGGGGAGAGAGACCCAGTACTTC.